This T cell receptor beta chain was captured in a study of shared clonotypes between healthy human individuals. This clone was observed a single time. Using immunoSEQ multiplex PCR, the repertoire was profiled, and TCRdb retains in-frame clones only, with some absent. The data contain a few million clones, more than 80% of them singletons. CDR1 SGHDT and CDR2 YYEEEE come from the germline V gene. The CDR3 has 13 residues. J gave up 7 bases and V 0 bases, and 3 bases lay outside the gene matches. The TCR comes from a man younger than 35 in good health. The chain combines TRBV5-6 with TRBJ2-7, with 8 bases fitting TRBD2. Sequenced sample: naive CD4+ T cells sorted from blood. Indicated subset: CD45RA+ positively selected. CDR3 sequence (DNA): TGTGCCAGCAGCTTGGGGGGGACTAGTGAGCAGTACTTC. Translating gives CASSLGGTSEQYF.